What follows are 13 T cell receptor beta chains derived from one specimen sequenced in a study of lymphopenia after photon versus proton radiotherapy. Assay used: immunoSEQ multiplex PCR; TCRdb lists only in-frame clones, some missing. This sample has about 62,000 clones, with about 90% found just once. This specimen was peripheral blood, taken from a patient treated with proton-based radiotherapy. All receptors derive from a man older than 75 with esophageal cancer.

The CDR3 nucleotides are TGTGCCAGCAGTTCGGGAGTCTACGAGCAGTACTTC. As protein: CASSSGVYEQYF. The chain carries TRBV2 and TRBJ2-7, with D possibly TRBD2 on 6 matching bases. The germline V gene has CDR1 SNHLY and CDR2 FYNNEI. The germline V and J ends were trimmed by 5 bases and 3 bases, with 8 bases remaining between them. This CDR3 is 12 amino acids long.

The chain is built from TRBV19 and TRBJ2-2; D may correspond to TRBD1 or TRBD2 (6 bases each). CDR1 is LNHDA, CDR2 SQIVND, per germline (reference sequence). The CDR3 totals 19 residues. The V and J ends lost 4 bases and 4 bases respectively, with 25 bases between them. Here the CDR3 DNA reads TGTGCCAGTAGTACTCGTCAGGGGATCTCACACGGGGGCACCGGGGAGCTGTTTTTT. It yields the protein CASSTRQGISHGGTGELFF.

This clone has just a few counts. CDR3: CGLRLADTQYF. The CDR3 bases are TGCGGCCTCCGTCTTGCAGATACGCAGTATTTT. The chain uses TRBV20-1 and TRBJ2-3, with unresolved D. The germline gives CDR1 DFQATT, CDR2 SNEGSKA (reference sequence). The CDR3 length is 11 residues.

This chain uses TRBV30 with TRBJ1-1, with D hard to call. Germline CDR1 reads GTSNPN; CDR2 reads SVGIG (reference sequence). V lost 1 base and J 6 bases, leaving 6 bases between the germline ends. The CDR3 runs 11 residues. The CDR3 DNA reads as TGTGCCTGGAGTGCGGGTCCTGAAGCTTTCTTT. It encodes CAWSAGPEAFF.

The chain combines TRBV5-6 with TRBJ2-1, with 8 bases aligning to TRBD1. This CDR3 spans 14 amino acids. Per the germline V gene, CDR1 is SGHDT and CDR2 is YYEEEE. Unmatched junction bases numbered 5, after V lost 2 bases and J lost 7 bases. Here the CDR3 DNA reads TGTGCCAGCAGCTTTCTGACAGGGGTAAATGAGCAGTTCTTC. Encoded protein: CASSFLTGVNEQFF. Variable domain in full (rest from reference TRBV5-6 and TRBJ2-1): DAGVTQSPTHLIKTRGQQVTLRCSPKSGHDTVSWYQQALGQGPQFIFQYYEEEERQRGNFPDRFSGHQFPNYSSELNVNALLLGDSALYLCASSFLTGVNEQFFGPGTRLTVL.

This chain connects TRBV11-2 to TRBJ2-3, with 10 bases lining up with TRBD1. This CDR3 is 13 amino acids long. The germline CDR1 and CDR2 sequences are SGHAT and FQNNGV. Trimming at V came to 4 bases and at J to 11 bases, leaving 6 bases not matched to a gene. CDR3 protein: CASSWDRGSEQYF. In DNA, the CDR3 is TGTGCCAGCAGCTGGGACAGGGGTTCTGAGCAGTATTTT.

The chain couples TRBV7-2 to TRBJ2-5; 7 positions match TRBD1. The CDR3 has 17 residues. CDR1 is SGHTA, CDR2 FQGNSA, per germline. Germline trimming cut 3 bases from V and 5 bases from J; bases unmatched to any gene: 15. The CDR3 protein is CASSFPDPTGVGETQYF. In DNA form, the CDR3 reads TGTGCCAGCAGCTTTCCCGACCCAACAGGGGTTGGCGAGACCCAGTACTTC.

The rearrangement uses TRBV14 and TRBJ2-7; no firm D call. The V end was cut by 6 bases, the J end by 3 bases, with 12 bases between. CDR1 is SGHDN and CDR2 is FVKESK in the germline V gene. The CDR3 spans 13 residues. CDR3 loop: CASSRLPRYEQYF. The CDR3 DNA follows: TGTGCCAGCAGTCGCCTCCCCCGCTACGAGCAGTACTTC.

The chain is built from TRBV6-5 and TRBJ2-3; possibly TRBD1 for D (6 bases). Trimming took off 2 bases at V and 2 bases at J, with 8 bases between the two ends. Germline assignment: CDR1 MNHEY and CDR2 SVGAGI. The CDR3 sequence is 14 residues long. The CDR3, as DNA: TGTGCCAGCAGTTACCAGGGGTTCACAGATACGCAGTATTTT. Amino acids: CASSYQGFTDTQYF.

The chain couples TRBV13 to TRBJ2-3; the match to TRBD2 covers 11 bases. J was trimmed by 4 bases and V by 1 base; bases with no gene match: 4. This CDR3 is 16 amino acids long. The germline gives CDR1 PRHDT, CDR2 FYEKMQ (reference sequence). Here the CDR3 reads CASSLETSGASDTQYF. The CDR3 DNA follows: TGTGCCAGCAGCTTAGAGACTAGCGGGGCCTCAGATACGCAGTATTTT.

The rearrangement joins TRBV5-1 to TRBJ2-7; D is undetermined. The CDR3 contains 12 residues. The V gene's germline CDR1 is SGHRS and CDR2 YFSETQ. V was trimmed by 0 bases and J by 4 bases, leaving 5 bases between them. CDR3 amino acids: CASSLVGYEQYF. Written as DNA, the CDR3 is TGCGCCAGCAGCTTGGTGGGGTACGAGCAGTACTTC.

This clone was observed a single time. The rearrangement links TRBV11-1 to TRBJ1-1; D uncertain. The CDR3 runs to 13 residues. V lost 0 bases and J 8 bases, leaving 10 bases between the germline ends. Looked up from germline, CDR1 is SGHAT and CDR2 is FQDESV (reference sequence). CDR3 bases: TGTGCCAGCAGCTTAGCGTTCGCTTCCGAAGCTTTCTTT. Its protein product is CASSLAFASEAFF.

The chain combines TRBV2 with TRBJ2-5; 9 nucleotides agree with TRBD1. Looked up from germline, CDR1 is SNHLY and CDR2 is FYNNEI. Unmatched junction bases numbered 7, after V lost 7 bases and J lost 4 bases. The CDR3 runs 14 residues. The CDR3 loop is CASTTQGAGETQYF. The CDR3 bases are TGTGCCAGCACCACACAGGGGGCCGGAGAGACCCAGTACTTC.